The TCR beta chain described here comes from a study of cytomegalovirus exposure and HLA in healthy donors. Vbeta (60) and Jbeta (13) primers were used in the PCR. Assay: immunoSEQ multiplex PCR; the TCRdb copy retains only in-frame clones and omits some. Of approximately 140,000 clones listed, over 70% are singletons. This clone came up once. What it binds is unknown. Study outcomes and limitations: Analysis performed later showed TCR beta chains linked to HLA being more clonally expanded than equally common others. A previous analysis found most TCR beta V segments productive roughly 90% or roughly 30% of the time. Most sequenced TCRs were rare (though some public TCRs occurred in many donors). Highly shared variants forming one cluster were likely a sequencing artifact.

The sequenced material came from PBMCs. The receptor's source is a man aged 40-49 years in good health and CMV-seropositive.

CDR3 in amino acids: CASSVQQGGELFF. The CDR3 DNA sequence: TGTGCCAGCAGTGTCCAGCAGGGCGGGGAGCTGTTTTTT. This rearrangement joins TRBV2 to TRBJ2-2; tentative D call: TRBD1 (5 bases). V lost 4 bases and J lost 7, with 10 bases in between. CDR3 length: 13 amino acids. Germline V CDR1 and CDR2: SNHLY, FYNNEI.